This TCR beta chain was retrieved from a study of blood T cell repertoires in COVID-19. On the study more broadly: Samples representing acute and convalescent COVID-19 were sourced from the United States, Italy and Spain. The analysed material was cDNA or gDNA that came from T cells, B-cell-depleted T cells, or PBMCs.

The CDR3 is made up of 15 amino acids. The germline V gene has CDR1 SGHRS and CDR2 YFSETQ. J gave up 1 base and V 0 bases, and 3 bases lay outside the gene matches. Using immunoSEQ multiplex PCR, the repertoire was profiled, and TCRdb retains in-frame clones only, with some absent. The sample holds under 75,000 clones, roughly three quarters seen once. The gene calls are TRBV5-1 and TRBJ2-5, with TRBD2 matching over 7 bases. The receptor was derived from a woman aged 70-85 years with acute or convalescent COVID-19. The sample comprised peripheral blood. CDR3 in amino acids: CASSLAGGGQETQYF. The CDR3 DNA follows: TGCGCCAGCAGCTTGGCTGGCGGGGGCCAAGAGACCCAGTACTTC.